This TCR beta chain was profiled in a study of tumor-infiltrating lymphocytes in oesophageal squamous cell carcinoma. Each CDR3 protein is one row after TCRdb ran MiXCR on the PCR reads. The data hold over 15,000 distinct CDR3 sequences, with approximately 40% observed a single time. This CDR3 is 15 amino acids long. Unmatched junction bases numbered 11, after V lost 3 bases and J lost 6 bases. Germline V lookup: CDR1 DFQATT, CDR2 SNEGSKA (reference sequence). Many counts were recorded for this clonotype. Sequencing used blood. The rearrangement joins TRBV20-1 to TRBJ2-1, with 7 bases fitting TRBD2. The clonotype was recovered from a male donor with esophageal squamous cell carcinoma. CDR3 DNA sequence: TGCAGTGCTAGTATCCATAGACTAGCAACCAATGAGCAGTTCTTC. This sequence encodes CSASIHRLATNEQFF.